The 13 T cell receptor beta chains below all came from one sample that was sequenced in a study of T cells after yellow fever vaccination. MiXCR was run by TCRdb on the 5' RACE reads, yielding one entry per CDR3 protein. This table holds approximately 300,000 distinct CDR3 sequences, over 8% found once. Sample: PBMCs, taken on the day of the first yellow fever vaccination. These receptors came from a young man who received the YFV17D yellow fever vaccine.

This clonotype was detected many times. This rearrangement joins TRBV29-1 to TRBJ2-1, with unresolved D. Germline V gene sequence: CDR1 SQVTM, CDR2 ANQGSEA. V was clipped by 4 bases and J by 5 bases, with 12 bases between them. The CDR3 is made up of 13 amino acids. DNA for the CDR3: TGCAGCGTTGCTCCGCGATTCAACAATGAGCAGTTCTTC. Its protein product is CSVAPRFNNEQFF.

In this sample, this clonotype turned up many times. This chain uses TRBV7-3 with TRBJ2-1, with 11 bases lining up with TRBD2. CDR1 and CDR2 from the germline V gene are SGHTA and FQGTGA. This CDR3 comprises 15 residues. V trimming: 5 bases; J trimming: 6 bases; junction bases outside the gene matches: 6. CDR3: CASSPLAGGLNEQFF. In DNA, the CDR3 is TGTGCCAGCAGCCCGTTAGCGGGGGGGCTCAATGAGCAGTTCTTC.

This clonotype was detected only a few times. J is TRBJ1-2 and V is TRBV10-3, with TRBD1 matching 9 bases. There are 14 residues in the CDR3. The junction had 6 bases not matched to a gene; V was cut back by 2 bases and J by 8 bases. Germline values: CDR1 ENHRY, CDR2 SYGVKD. DNA for the CDR3: TGTGCCATCAGTGAGCCGGGACAGGGTGTAGGCTACACCTTC. Residues: CAISEPGQGVGYTF.

The CDR3 DNA reads as TGTGCCAGCAGCCAGATCGGACGGGGCATGAACACTGAAGCTTTCTTT. Translating gives CASSQIGRGMNTEAFF. The chain links TRBV7-9 to TRBJ1-1; maybe TRBD1 (5 bases). The germline V gene has CDR1 SEHNR and CDR2 FQNEAQ (reference sequence). Trimming left V 5 bases short and J 0 bases short, with 16 bases between. The length of the CDR3 is 16 residues.

The chain couples TRBV20-1 to TRBJ2-1; 9 positions agree with TRBD2. Trimming cost V 1 base and J 8 bases; bases outside gene matches: 6. Per germline, CDR1 DFQATT and CDR2 SNEGSKA (reference sequence). This CDR3 contains 14 residues. The CDR3, as DNA: TGCAGTGCTAGAGCAGGCGGGGGGGCTGATGAGCAGTTCTTC. Translated, it gives CSARAGGGADEQFF.

The chain couples TRBV4-1 to TRBJ1-5; no clear D. CDR1 is MGHRA, CDR2 YSYEKL, per germline. The CDR3 is 15 amino acids. The V end was cut by 4 bases, the J end by 0 bases, with 10 bases between. CDR3 DNA sequence: TGCGCCAGCAGCCTAAGGCCAGTTAGCAATCAGCCCCAGCATTTT. It is translated as CASSLRPVSNQPQHF.

The V call is TRBV2, the J call TRBJ2-6; D not certain. Deletions cut 3 bases from V and 0 bases from J, with 3 bases between. The germline gives CDR1 SNHLY, CDR2 FYNNEI. This CDR3 is 14 amino acids long. This CDR3 is CASSDRSGANVLTF. The DNA of the CDR3 is TGTGCCAGCAGTGACCGCTCTGGGGCCAACGTCCTGACTTTC.

This clonotype was counted ten times or more. Written as DNA, the CDR3 is TGCAGTGCTCGAGGGACGCCAAAAGAGACCCAGTACTTC. Translation gives CSARGTPKETQYF. The rearrangement joins TRBV20-1 to TRBJ2-5; the D call may be TRBD1 or TRBD2 (5 bases each). This CDR3 has 13 residues. V lost 5 bases and J lost 3, with 13 bases in between. Germline lookup yields CDR1 DFQATT and CDR2 SNEGSKA (reference sequence).

This clonotype was found many times. The rearrangement joins TRBV5-1 to TRBJ2-2; D gene uncertain. V was trimmed by 7 bases and J by 0 bases, leaving 10 bases between them. The germline V gene has CDR1 SGHRS and CDR2 YFSETQ. This CDR3 region has 14 residues. The CDR3 protein is CASGRQPNTGELFF. The CDR3, as DNA: TGCGCCAGCGGACGGCAACCGAACACCGGGGAGCTGTTTTTT.

This clonotype was counted many times. This sequence joins TRBV7-9 and TRBJ2-7; 9 bases match TRBD1. The germline gives CDR1 SEHNR, CDR2 FQNEAQ (reference sequence). Germline trimming cut 5 bases from V and 3 bases from J; bases unmatched to any gene: 5. The CDR3 is made up of 14 amino acids. The CDR3 here is CASSRGQGGYEQYF. The DNA of the CDR3 is TGTGCCAGCAGCCGGGGACAGGGAGGCTACGAGCAGTACTTC. The variable domain in full, completed from reference TRBV7-9 and TRBJ2-7, reads DTGVSQNPRHKITKRGQNVTFRCDPISEHNRLYWYRQTLGQGPEFLTYFQNEAQLEKSRLLSDRFSAERPKGSFSTLEIQRTEQGDSAMYLCASSRGQGGYEQYFGPGTRLTVT.

The chain uses TRBV2 and TRBJ1-2, with 8 nucleotides matching TRBD1. Germline-derived CDR1 and CDR2 are SNHLY and FYNNEI. Trimming took 10 bases from V and 4 from J; bases not matched to a gene: 11. The CDR3 has 14 residues. CDR3 in DNA: TGTGCCACCTCCGGGGGACAGGCCAGCTATGGCTACACCTTC. Translating it yields CATSGGQASYGYTF.

This clonotype was counted ten times or more. The V call is TRBV20-1, the J call TRBJ1-4; D may be TRBD1 (6 bases). The CDR3 runs to 14 residues. Germline V gene data show CDR1 as DFQATT and CDR2 as SNEGSKA (reference sequence). V was shortened by 3 bases and J by 4 bases, with 12 bases between the two germline ends. CDR3 in DNA: TGCAGTGCTAGGTCGGGGACAAATAATGAAAAACTGTTTTTT. Its translation: CSARSGTNNEKLFF.

This clonotype was recorded many times. V gene TRBV5-1 combines with J gene TRBJ2-6; maybe TRBD1 (6 bases). Germline CDR1 is SGHRS and CDR2 is YFSETQ. Trimming shortened V by 0 bases and J by 3 bases, and 7 bases separated the two germline ends. This CDR3 comprises 15 residues. CDR3 loop: CASSLAGDGANVLTF. The CDR3, as DNA: TGCGCCAGCAGCTTGGCAGGGGATGGGGCCAACGTCCTGACTTTC.